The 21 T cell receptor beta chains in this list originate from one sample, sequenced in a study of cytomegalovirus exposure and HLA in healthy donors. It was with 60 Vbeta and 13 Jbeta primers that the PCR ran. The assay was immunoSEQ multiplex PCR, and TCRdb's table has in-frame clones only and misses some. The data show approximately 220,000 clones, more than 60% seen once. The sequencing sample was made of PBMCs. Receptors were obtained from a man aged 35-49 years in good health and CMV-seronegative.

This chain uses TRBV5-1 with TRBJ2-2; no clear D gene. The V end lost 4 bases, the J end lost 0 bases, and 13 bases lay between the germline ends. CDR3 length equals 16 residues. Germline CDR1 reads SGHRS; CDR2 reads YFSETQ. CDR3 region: CASSPIGSANTGELFF. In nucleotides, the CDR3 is TGCGCCAGCAGCCCCATCGGGTCTGCGAACACCGGGGAGCTGTTTTTT.

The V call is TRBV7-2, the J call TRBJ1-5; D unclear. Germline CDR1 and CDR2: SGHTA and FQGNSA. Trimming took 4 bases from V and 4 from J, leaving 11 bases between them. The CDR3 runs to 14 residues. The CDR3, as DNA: TGTGCCAGCAGCTCCACGGGTAAAAATCAGCCCCAGCATTTT. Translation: CASSSTGKNQPQHF.

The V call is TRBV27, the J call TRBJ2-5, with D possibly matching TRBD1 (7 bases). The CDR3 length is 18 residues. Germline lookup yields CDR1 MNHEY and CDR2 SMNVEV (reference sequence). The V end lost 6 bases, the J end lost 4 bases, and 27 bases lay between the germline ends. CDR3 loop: CASSPMWQGGPLGETQYF. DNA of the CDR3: TGTGCCAGCAGCCCAATGTGGCAGGGGGGTCCCCTGGGAGAGACCCAGTACTTC.

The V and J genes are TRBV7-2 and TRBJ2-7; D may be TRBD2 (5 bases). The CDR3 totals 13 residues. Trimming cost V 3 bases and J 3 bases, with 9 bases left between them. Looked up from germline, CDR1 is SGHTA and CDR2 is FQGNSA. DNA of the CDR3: TGTGCCAGCAGCTTCCCCGGGGACTACGAGCAGTACTTC. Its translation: CASSFPGDYEQYF.

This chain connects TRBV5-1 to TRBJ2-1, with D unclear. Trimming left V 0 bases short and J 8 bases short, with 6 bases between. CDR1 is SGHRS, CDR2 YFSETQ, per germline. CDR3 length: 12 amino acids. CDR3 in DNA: TGCGCCAGCAGCTTGGTGTTCGATGAGCAGTTCTTC. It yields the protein CASSLVFDEQFF.

This CDR3 reads CASSQKHSGGIKRYEQYF. CDR3 coding DNA: TGTGCCAGCAGCCAAAAACATAGCGGGGGGATCAAACGGTACGAGCAGTACTTC. The V and J genes are TRBV14 and TRBJ2-7, with 10 bases that match TRBD2. Germline CDR1 SGHDN, CDR2 FVKESK. CDR3 length equals 18 residues. Trimming at V came to 2 bases and at J to 4 bases, leaving 14 bases not matched to a gene.

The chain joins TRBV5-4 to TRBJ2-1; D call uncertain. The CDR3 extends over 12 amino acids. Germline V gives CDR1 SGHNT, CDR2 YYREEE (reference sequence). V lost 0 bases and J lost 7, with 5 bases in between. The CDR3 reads CASSLGQNEQFF. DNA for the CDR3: TGTGCCAGCAGCTTGGGACAAAATGAGCAGTTCTTC.

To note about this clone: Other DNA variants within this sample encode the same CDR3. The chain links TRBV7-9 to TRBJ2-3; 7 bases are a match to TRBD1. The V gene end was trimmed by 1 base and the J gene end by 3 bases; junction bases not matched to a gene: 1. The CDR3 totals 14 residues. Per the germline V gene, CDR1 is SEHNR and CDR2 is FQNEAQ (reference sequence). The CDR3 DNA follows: TGTGCCAGCAGCTTAGACAGGGGTACAGATACGCAGTATTTT. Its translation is CASSLDRGTDTQYF. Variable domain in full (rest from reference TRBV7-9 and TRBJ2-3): DTGVSQNPRHKITKRGQNVTFRCDPISEHNRLYWYRQTLGQGPEFLTYFQNEAQLEKSRLLSDRFSAERPKGSFSTLEIQRTEQGDSAMYLCASSLDRGTDTQYFGPGTRLTVL.

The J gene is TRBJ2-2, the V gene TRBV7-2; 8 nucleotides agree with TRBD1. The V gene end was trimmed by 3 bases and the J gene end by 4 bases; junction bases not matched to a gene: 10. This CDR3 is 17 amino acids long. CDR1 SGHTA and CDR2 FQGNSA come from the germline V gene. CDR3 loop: CASSLPPDRVFTGELFF. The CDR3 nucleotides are TGTGCCAGCAGCTTGCCCCCGGACAGGGTTTTCACCGGGGAGCTGTTTTTT.

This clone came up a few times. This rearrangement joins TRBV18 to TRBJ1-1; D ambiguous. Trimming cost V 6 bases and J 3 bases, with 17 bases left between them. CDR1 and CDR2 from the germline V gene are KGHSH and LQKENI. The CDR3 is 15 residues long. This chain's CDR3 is CASSALGGGDTEAFF. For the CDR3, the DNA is TGTGCCAGCTCTGCGCTCGGAGGTGGGGACACTGAAGCTTTCTTT.

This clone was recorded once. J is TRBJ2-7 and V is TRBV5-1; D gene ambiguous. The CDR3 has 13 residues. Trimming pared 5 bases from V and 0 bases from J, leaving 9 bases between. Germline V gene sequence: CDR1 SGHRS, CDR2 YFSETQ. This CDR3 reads CASSGASSYEQYF. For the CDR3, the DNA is TGCGCCAGCAGTGGAGCGAGCTCCTACGAGCAGTACTTC.

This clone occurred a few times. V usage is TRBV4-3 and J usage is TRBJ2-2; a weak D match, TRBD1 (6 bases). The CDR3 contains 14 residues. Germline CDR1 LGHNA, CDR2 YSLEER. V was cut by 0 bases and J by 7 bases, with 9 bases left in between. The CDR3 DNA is TGCGCCAGCAGCCAAGAGGGGGCAGGCGGGGAGCTGTTTTTT. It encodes CASSQEGAGGELFF.

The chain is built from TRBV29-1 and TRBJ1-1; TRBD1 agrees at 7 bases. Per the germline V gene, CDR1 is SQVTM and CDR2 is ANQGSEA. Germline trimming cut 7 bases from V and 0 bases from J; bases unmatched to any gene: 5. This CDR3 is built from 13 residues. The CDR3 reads CSGGTAVNTEAFF. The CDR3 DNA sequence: TGCAGCGGCGGGACAGCAGTGAACACTGAAGCTTTCTTT. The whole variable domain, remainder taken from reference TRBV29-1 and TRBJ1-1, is SAVISQKPSRDICQRGTSLTIQCQVDSQVTMMFWYRQQPGQSLTLIATANQGSEATYESGFVIDKFPISRPNLTFSTLTVSNMSPEDSSIYLCSGGTAVNTEAFFGQGTRLTVV.

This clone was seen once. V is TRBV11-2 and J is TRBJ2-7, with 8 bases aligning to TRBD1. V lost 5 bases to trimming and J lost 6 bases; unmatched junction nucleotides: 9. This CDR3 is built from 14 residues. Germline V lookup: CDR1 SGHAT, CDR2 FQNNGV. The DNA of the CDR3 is TGTGCCAGCAGCCACGGACAGGGAAGTTCCGAGCAGTACTTC. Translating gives CASSHGQGSSEQYF.

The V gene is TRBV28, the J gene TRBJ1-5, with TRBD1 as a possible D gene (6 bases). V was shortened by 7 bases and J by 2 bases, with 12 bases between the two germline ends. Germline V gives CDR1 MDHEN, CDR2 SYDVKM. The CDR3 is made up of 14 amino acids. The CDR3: CASTPDSRNQPQHF. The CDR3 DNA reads TGTGCCAGCACCCCGGACAGTCGCAATCAGCCCCAGCATTTT.

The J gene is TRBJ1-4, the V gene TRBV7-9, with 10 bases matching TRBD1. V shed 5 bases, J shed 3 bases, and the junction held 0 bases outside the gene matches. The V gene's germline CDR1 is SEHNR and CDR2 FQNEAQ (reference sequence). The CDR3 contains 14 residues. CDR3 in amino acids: CASSGQGANEKLFF. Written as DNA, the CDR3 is TGTGCCAGCAGCGGACAGGGGGCTAATGAAAAACTGTTTTTT. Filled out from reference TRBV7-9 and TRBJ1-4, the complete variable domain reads DTGVSQNPRHKITKRGQNVTFRCDPISEHNRLYWYRQTLGQGPEFLTYFQNEAQLEKSRLLSDRFSAERPKGSFSTLEIQRTEQGDSAMYLCASSGQGANEKLFFGSGTQLSVL.

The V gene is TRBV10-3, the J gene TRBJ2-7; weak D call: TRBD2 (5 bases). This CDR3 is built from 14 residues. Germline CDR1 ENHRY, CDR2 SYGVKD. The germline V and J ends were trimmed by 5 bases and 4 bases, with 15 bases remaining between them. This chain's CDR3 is CAISSGRGTYEQYF. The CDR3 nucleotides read TGTGCCATCAGTTCCGGCCGGGGAACATACGAGCAGTACTTC.

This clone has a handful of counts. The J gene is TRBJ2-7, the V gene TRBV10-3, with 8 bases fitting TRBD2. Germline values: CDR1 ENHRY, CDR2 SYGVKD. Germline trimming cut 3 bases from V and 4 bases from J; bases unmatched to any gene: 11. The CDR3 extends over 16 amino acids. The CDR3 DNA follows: TGTGCCATCAGTGATTACACTAGCGGTCGGTCGTACGAGCAGTACTTC. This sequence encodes CAISDYTSGRSYEQYF.

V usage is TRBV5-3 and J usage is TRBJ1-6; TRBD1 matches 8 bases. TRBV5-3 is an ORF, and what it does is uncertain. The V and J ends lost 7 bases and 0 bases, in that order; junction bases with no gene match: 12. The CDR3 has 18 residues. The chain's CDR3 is CARVTPGGPSSYNSPLHF. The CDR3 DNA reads TGTGCCAGAGTAACCCCAGGGGGCCCGAGCTCCTATAATTCACCCCTCCACTTT.

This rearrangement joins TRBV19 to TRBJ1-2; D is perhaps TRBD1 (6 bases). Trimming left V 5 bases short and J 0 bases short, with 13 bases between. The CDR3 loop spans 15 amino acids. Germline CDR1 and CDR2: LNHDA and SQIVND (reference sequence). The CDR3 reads CASSSRQDANYGYTF. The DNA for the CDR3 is TGTGCCAGTAGTTCCCGACAGGATGCTAACTATGGCTACACCTTC.

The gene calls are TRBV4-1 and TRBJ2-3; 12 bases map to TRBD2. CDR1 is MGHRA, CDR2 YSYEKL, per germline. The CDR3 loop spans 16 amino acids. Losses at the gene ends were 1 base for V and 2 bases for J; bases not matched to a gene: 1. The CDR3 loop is CASSQGLAGATDTQYF. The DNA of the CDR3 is TGCGCCAGCAGCCAAGGACTAGCGGGGGCCACAGATACGCAGTATTTT.